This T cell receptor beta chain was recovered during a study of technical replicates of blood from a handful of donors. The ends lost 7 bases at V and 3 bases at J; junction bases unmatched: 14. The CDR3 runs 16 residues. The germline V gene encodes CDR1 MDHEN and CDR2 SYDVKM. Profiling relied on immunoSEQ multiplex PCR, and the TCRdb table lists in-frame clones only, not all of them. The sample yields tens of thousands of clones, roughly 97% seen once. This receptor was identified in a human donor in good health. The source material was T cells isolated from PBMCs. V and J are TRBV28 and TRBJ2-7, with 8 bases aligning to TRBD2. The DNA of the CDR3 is TGTGCCAGCACCTTGGGGGGGACTAGGGGTTTCTACGAGCAGTACTTC. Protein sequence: CASTLGGTRGFYEQYF. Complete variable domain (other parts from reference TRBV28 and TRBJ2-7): DVKVTQSSRYLVKRTGEKVFLECVQDMDHENMFWYRQDPGLGLRLIYFSYDVKMKEKGDIPEGYSVSREKKERFSLILESASTNQTSMYLCASTLGGTRGFYEQYFGPGTRLTVT.